Listed below are T cell receptor beta chains from one sample, sequenced in a study of T cell responses to AZD1222 COVID-19 vaccine. This table comes from immunoSEQ multiplex PCR, and its TCRdb copy is limited to in-frame clones, with some not included. The table has under 200,000 clones, around nine tenths seen once. The sequenced sample was peripheral blood, obtained 28 days after the second AZD1222 dose. All receptors derive from an adult who received the AZD1222 COVID-19 vaccine. Each CDR3 is given with its conserved first and last residue. Fields, in order: clone size, D gene, J gene, V gene, CDR3 DNA, CDR3 protein. D genes are given only for firm matches. Where a row states a size, it is once, few, many or the class of an expanded clone; other rows omit it.

NA NA TRBJ1-2 TRBV5-6 TGTGCCAGCAGCTTGTCAGGACAGTCTGGCTACACCTTC CASSLSGQSGYTF
once NA TRBJ1-5 TRBV9 TGTGCCAGCAGCGTAGTGGGCGATGGAAAAGAGCCCCAGCATTTT CASSVVGDGKEPQHF
NA TRBD1 TRBJ2-1 TRBV5-6 TGTGCCAGCAGCTTGGCCCGGGCAGGGGGTGGAGAGCAGTTCTTC CASSLARAGGGEQFF
NA NA TRBJ2-1 TRBV7-9 TGTGCCAGCAGCTTAGGGGATGAGCAGTTCTTC CASSLGDEQFF
NA NA TRBJ1-1 TRBV5-4 TGTGCCAGCAGCTTGACCGGCAGTGAAGCTTTCTTT CASSLTGSEAFF
NA TRBD2 TRBJ2-3 TRBV27 TGTGCCAGCAGTTTATCGAGACTAGCGGGGGGGCGTACAGATACGCAGTATTTT CASSLSRLAGGRTDTQYF
few NA TRBJ2-2 TRBV11-2 TGTGCCAGCAGCTTGGTCCTATCCCTCCGCGGGGAGCTGTTTTTT CASSLVLSLRGELFF
NA NA TRBJ1-5 TRBV6-4 TGTGCCAGCAGTGATCTCGCGGGGGTCAATCAGCCCCAGCATTTT CASSDLAGVNQPQHF
NA TRBD2 TRBJ2-5 TRBV13 TGTGCCAGCAGCGGATCTAGCGGGGGGCAGAAGACCCAGTACTTC CASSGSSGGQKTQYF
NA NA TRBJ1-3 TRBV30 TGTGCCTGGAGACCCGAGGGAGTTGGAAACACCATATATTTT CAWRPEGVGNTIYF
NA TRBD1 TRBJ1-2 TRBV5-1 TGCGCCAGCAGCCAGGACAGGTTCGATGGCTACACCTTC CASSQDRFDGYTF
few NA TRBJ1-1 TRBV13 TGTGCCAGCAGCCGCCAGACCGAAGCTTTCTTT CASSRQTEAFF
once NA TRBJ1-5 TRBV23-1 TGCGCCAGCAGTCATGGGGCGGGGTTGAGTGGCAATCAGCCCCAGCATTTT CASSHGAGLSGNQPQHF
once NA TRBJ2-1 TRBV20-1 TGCAGTGCTAGTAGGGGACTCACTGCTAACAATGAGCAGTTCTTC CSASRGLTANNEQFF
NA TRBD1 TRBJ2-2 TRBV6-6 TGTGCCAGCAGTCCCCACCCGGGACAGGGGGCAAGCGGGGAGCTGTTTTTT CASSPHPGQGASGELFF
NA TRBD1 TRBJ2-6 TRBV9 TGTGCCAGCAGCGGGTCGGCGACAGGGATGAGCTCTGGGGCCAACGTCCTGACTTTC CASSGSATGMSSGANVLTF